This T cell receptor beta chain originates from a study of cytomegalovirus exposure and HLA in healthy donors. Overall study: Per a later analysis, the 666 first-cohort and under 150 validation repertoires shared one platform.

TCRdb keeps only in-frame clones here, not all; method: immunoSEQ multiplex PCR. Of 150,000 to 200,000 clones in the sample, approximately 87% were seen once. Germline loops: CDR1 SGHTA, CDR2 FQGTGA. This CDR3 has 14 amino acids. V shed 2 bases, J shed 4 bases, and the junction held 0 bases outside the gene matches. Turning to this clone: Antigen specificity is unknown.

General observations from the study: In vitro confirmation showed a few CMV-associated chains to be CMV antigen specific. The study recorded 164 TCR beta chains that were cytomegalovirus-associated. Cytomegalovirus status was reportedly diagnosed by the classifier with high sensitivity and specificity.

Sequencing was done on a sample of PBMCs. The sequence was obtained from a woman between 25 and 40 years old in good health and CMV-seronegative. The V call is TRBV7-3, the J call TRBJ2-3; 10 nucleotides line up with TRBD2. CDR3 DNA sequence: TGTGCCAGCAGCTTACTAGCGGGAGCAGATACGCAGTATTTT. Its translation is CASSLLAGADTQYF.